This T cell receptor beta chain appears in the sequencing data of a study of T cell responses to AZD1222 COVID-19 vaccine. Study outcomes and limitations: The study found Spike-specific TCR breadth and depth rose after two AZD1222 doses. Reportedly, close to half of spike-specific TCRs are directed against unmutated variant regions. Repertoire sampling was restricted to post-peak T cell response timepoints. Only six people who got AZD1222 tested seropositive at baseline.

The ends were cut back, 2 bases at V and 1 base at J, with 5 bases in the middle. The CDR3 has 13 residues. Germline CDR1 reads SSHAT; CDR2 reads FNYEAQ (reference sequence). Sequencing used immunoSEQ multiplex PCR; TCRdb keeps in-frame clones, though not all of them. The data contain fewer than 150,000 clones, roughly 88% of them singletons. Details on this clone: Its antigen is undetermined.

This chain connects TRBV7-7 to TRBJ1-1; D remains ambiguous. The material was peripheral blood, obtained on day 0 of AZD1222 vaccination. The sequence derives from an adult in good health. The CDR3 reads CASSLSENTEAFF. CDR3 nucleotides: TGTGCCAGCAGCTTATCAGAGAACACTGAAGCTTTCTTT.